These T cell receptor beta chains were read from a single sample in a study of blood T cell repertoires in COVID-19. Here immunoSEQ multiplex PCR was the method, and the copy in TCRdb shows in-frame clones only, minus some. The sample consists of about 150,000 clones, 85% to 90% of them appearing once. Material for sequencing was peripheral blood. These receptors came from a young man with COVID-19, enrolled during active disease. The CDR3 runs from the conserved cysteine through the conserved F or W. D genes are given only for firm matches. Clone size appears in some rows only: once, few, many, or a class for an expanded clone.

TRBD1 | TRBJ2-6 | - | TRBV27 | TGTGCCAGCAGTTTAATTGGACAGGGTATCCCTGGGGCCAACGTCCTGACTTTC | CASSLIGQGIPGANVLTF
- | TRBJ2-7 | - | TRBV5-6 | TGTGCCAGCGGGTCCGGGGAAGGCTACGAGCAGTACTTC | CASGSGEGYEQYF
- | TRBJ2-1 | - | TRBV27 | TGTGCCAGCAGTCGAGGACACGAACCCTTCCGGGAGCAGTTCTTC | CASSRGHEPFREQFF
- | TRBJ1-1 | - | TRBV11-1 | TGTGCCAGCAGCCCCGGTGAGAATGAAGCTTTCTTT | CASSPGENEAFF
TRBD2 | TRBJ2-3 | - | TRBV27 | TGTGCCAGCAGTTACCGGCCACGAGCGGGAGTTACCCAAAGCACAGATACGCAGTATTTT | CASSYRPRAGVTQSTDTQYF
- | TRBJ2-7 | once | TRBV3-1/TRBV3-2 | TGTGCCAGCAGCCAAGATTACAGGGTTATGGACGAGCAGTACTTC | CASSQDYRVMDEQYF
TRBD1 | TRBJ2-5 | once | TRBV10-3 | TGTGCCATCAGTGGGGACAGGGGTTTGGGAGAGACCCAGTACTTC | CAISGDRGLGETQYF
TRBD1 | TRBJ1-1 | - | TRBV9 | TGTGCCAGCAGCCCTACGGACAGGCAGAACACTGAAGCTTTCTTT | CASSPTDRQNTEAFF
TRBD1 | TRBJ2-7 | - | TRBV19 | TGTGCCAGTAGTATTGACAGGGTGGGATCCGAGCAGTACTTC | CASSIDRVGSEQYF
TRBD2 | TRBJ2-3 | - | TRBV28 | TGTGCCAGCAGTTTAACGTCTACTAGCGGGGGGGACACAGATACGCAGTATTTT | CASSLTSTSGGDTDTQYF
- | TRBJ2-3 | - | TRBV6-5 | TGTGCCAGCATATTGGACTCCGCCACAGATACGCAGTATTTT | CASILDSATDTQYF
TRBD2 | TRBJ2-1 | - | TRBV30 | TGTGCCTGTTTAAGCGGGAGGGCCATACTCTCCTACAATGAGCAGTTCTTC | CACLSGRAILSYNEQFF
- | TRBJ1-5 | - | TRBV7-2 | TGTGCCAGCAGCTTAGGACAGGTGGGGAATCAGCCCCAGCATTTT | CASSLGQVGNQPQHF
TRBD2 | TRBJ2-1 | - | TRBV12-5 | TGTGCTAGTGGTACCACTCCCGGGACTAGCGGGAGGCAGAGAAGGAATGAGCAGTTCTTC | CASGTTPGTSGRQRRNEQFF
TRBD2 | TRBJ2-3 | - | TRBV7-9 | TGTGCCAGCAGCCCCCCCGGGACTAGCGGGGGCACAGATACGCAGTATTTT | CASSPPGTSGGTDTQYF
- | TRBJ2-1 | - | TRBV10-3 | TGTGCCATCCGGACCGAGGGAGAAATCAATGAGCAGTTCTTC | CAIRTEGEINEQFF
TRBD1 | TRBJ1-2 | few | TRBV7-2 | TGTGCCAGCAGCTTACGGACAGGGGGCGGCTACACCTTC | CASSLRTGGGYTF
- | TRBJ1-2 | - | TRBV30 | TGTGCCGGGGTCCAGGGGCCCTATGGCTACACCTTC | CAGVQGPYGYTF
TRBD1 | TRBJ2-5 | - | TRBV11-2 | TGTGCCAGCAGCTCCTATTTTGGCGGACAGGGAGGAGAGACCCAGTACTTC | CASSSYFGGQGGETQYF
TRBD1 | TRBJ2-7 | - | TRBV13 | TGTGCCAGCAGCTCCGGGGACAGGGACATCTACGAGCAGTACTTC | CASSSGDRDIYEQYF
- | TRBJ1-5 | - | TRBV4-1 | TGCGCCAGCAGCCAGCCGGACAGAGTCAATCAGCCCCAGCATTTT | CASSQPDRVNQPQHF
- | TRBJ2-6 | - | TRBV5-1 | TGCGCCAGCAGCTTCTCCTCGGCTGGGGCCAACGTCCTGACTTTC | CASSFSSAGANVLTF
- | TRBJ2-7 | - | TRBV27 | TGTGCCAGCACTGACGGGGGAACCTACGAGCAGTACTTC | CASTDGGTYEQYF
TRBD1 | TRBJ2-3 | once | TRBV6-2/TRBV6-3 | TGTGCCAGCAGTTACCGACAGGGGGGGCGGTCAGATACGCAGTATTTT | CASSYRQGGRSDTQYF
- | TRBJ2-5 | - | TRBV9 | TGTGCCAGCAGCCCCCGGACACATCCAGAGACCCAGTACTTC | CASSPRTHPETQYF
TRBD1 | TRBJ1-1 | - | TRBV29-1 | TGCAGCGGGCGACAGGGAGTTTGGACTGAAGCTTTCTTT | CSGRQGVWTEAFF
- | TRBJ1-1 | - | TRBV27 | TGTGCCAGCATTGACATTGGGAACACTGAAGCTTTCTTT | CASIDIGNTEAFF
- | TRBJ2-7 | - | TRBV19 | TGTGCCAGTAGTATTGCAGGGATCTCCTACGAGCAGTACTTC | CASSIAGISYEQYF
- | TRBJ1-3 | - | TRBV4-1 | TGCGCCAGCAGCCAAGATGAAGGAGGTGATCGCACCATATATTTT | CASSQDEGGDRTIYF
- | TRBJ1-2 | - | TRBV5-6 | TGTGCCAGCAGCTTAGGCAGGGCTGGCTACACCTTC | CASSLGRAGYTF
- | TRBJ1-2 | - | TRBV20-1 | TGCAGTGCTAGAGATCGCGGGATTTTC | CSARDRGIF
TRBD2 | TRBJ2-5 | - | TRBV2 | TGTGCCACGAGTCGGCGGGAGGGCCCTCAAGAGACCCAGTACTTC | CATSRREGPQETQYF
- | TRBJ2-5 | - | TRBV11-2 | TGTGCCAGCAGCTTAAATTTGGCAGAGACCCAGTACTTC | CASSLNLAETQYF
- | TRBJ1-2 | - | TRBV5-6 | TGTGCCAGCAGCTTGGCGGGGGGCTTGGGTTATGGCTACACCTTC | CASSLAGGLGYGYTF
- | TRBJ2-5 | - | TRBV21-1 | TGTGCCAGCAGCAAAGCGTCGCAGGGTCAAGAGACCCAGTACTTC | CASSKASQGQETQYF
- | TRBJ2-1 | - | TRBV6-5 | TGTGCCACCCGGGGACTTGGATCCTACAATGAGCAGTTCTTC | CATRGLGSYNEQFF
- | TRBJ2-5 | once | TRBV28 | TGTGCCAGCAGCCTCAACAGGGCGGTGGGAGAGACCCAGTACTTC | CASSLNRAVGETQYF
- | TRBJ1-1 | - | TRBV7-2 | TGTGCCAGCAGCTTGGGGACTGCAAACACTGAAGCTTTCTTT | CASSLGTANTEAFF
- | TRBJ1-2 | once | TRBV7-2 | TGTGCCAGCAGCTTCGTCGTAAACTATGGCTACACCTTC | CASSFVVNYGYTF
- | TRBJ2-5 | - | TRBV5-5 | TGTGCCAGCAGCTTGGGACTAGGGCAAGAGACCCAGTACTTC | CASSLGLGQETQYF
TRBD2 | TRBJ2-1 | - | TRBV24-1 | TGTGCCACCAGAGCGGGAGAGTTGGATGAGCAGTTCTTC | CATRAGELDEQFF
- | TRBJ1-6 | - | TRBV30 | TGTGCCTGGACCGAGGTAGGCGGGGTCGCGGATTCACCCCTCCACTTT | CAWTEVGGVADSPLHF
- | TRBJ2-1 | - | TRBV9 | TGTGCCAGCAGCGCGCCGCTCAGGGGTTATGAGCAGTTCTTC | CASSAPLRGYEQFF
- | TRBJ2-7 | few | TRBV11-2 | TGTGCCAGCAGCTGGACTCTTGGGGACTACGAGCAGTACTTC | CASSWTLGDYEQYF
TRBD1 | TRBJ2-7 | once | TRBV7-9 | TGTGCCAGCAGCCACAGTGGCAGGGGGAAACACGAGCAGTACTTC | CASSHSGRGKHEQYF
- | TRBJ2-1 | - | TRBV7-3 | TGTGCCAGCAGCTTCACGGGGACACACAATGAGCAGTTCTTC | CASSFTGTHNEQFF
- | TRBJ2-1 | - | TRBV28 | TGTGCCAGCAGTCGGGACTTCGAATATGAGCAGTTCTTC | CASSRDFEYEQFF
TRBD2 | TRBJ2-1 | - | TRBV4-3 | TGCGCCAGCAGCCAAGACAGGGATGGGCGGGAGGTATACAATGAGCAGTTCTTC | CASSQDRDGREVYNEQFF
TRBD1 | TRBJ2-2 | - | TRBV18 | TGTGCCAGCTCACCCCTGACAGGGGCCGGGACCGGGGAGCTGTTTTTT | CASSPLTGAGTGELFF
- | TRBJ1-5 | - | TRBV10-3 | TGTGCCATCAGCAGAGAGGGTAGCAATCAGCCCCAGCATTTT | CAISREGSNQPQHF
- | TRBJ2-5 | - | TRBV5-1 | TGCGCCAGCAGCTTTCGGCCAACTAAAGGGGGAGAGACCCAGTACTTC | CASSFRPTKGGETQYF
- | TRBJ2-6 | - | TRBV27 | TGTGCCAGCAGTTCACAGCTCTCTGGGGCCAACGTCCTGACTTTC | CASSSQLSGANVLTF
- | TRBJ2-7 | once | TRBV6-5 | TGTGCCAGCAGTTACTCGATACTCTCCTCCTACGAGCAGTACTTC | CASSYSILSSYEQYF
TRBD1 | TRBJ2-1 | - | TRBV6-2/TRBV6-3 | TGTGCCAGCAGTCGACAGGGGGTTGTGAATGAGCAGTTCTTC | CASSRQGVVNEQFF
TRBD2 | TRBJ2-7 | - | TRBV7-2 | TGTGCCAGCAGCCTTAGCGGGAGCCCGGGCTACGAGCAGTACTTC | CASSLSGSPGYEQYF
TRBD2 | TRBJ2-2 | - | TRBV24-1 | TGTGCCACCAGTGACCCATACGGACAGTCTACTAGCGGGAAGGCCACCGGGGAGCTGTTTTTT | CATSDPYGQSTSGKATGELFF
- | TRBJ2-7 | once | TRBV9 | TGTGCCAGCAGCCTCGATTCGGGGGGCGGTAAGCAGTACTTC | CASSLDSGGGKQYF
TRBD2 | TRBJ2-2 | - | TRBV7-2 | TGTGCCAGCAGCTTAGACGGGAGGTACACCGGGGAGCTGTTTTTT | CASSLDGRYTGELFF
- | TRBJ2-7 | - | TRBV6-1 | TGTGCCAGCAGTGAATTTGGTCAGGATTTTAGTAACGAGCAGTACTTC | CASSEFGQDFSNEQYF